A selection of T cell receptor beta chains follows, all from one sample in a study of identical twins. Via MiXCR, TCRdb re-called the 5' RACE reads, giving one row per CDR3 protein. The table includes hundreds of thousands of distinct CDR3 sequences, about 12% detected once. The data also belong to a second study, concerning yellow fever vaccine responses in identical twins.

Material for sequencing was PBMCs. These TCRs come from a woman between 18 and 29 years old in good health. The CDR3 runs from the conserved cysteine through the conserved F or W. The D gene is left open where the match is weak. The size of a clone is reported for some rows only, either as once, few or many, or as a class for expanded clones.

v_call	d_call	clone_size	j_call	cdr3_aa	cdr3_nt
TRBV7-7	.	many	TRBJ2-2	CASSYSNTGELFF	TGTGCCAGCAGCTACTCGAACACCGGGGAGCTGTTTTTT
TRBV12-3/TRBV12-4	.	few	TRBJ1-6	CASSFALNSPLHF	TGTGCCAGCAGTTTCGCGCTAAATTCACCCCTCCACTTT
TRBV12-3/TRBV12-4	TRBD1	few	TRBJ2-1	CALSLGRDRGLAGYNEQFF	TGTGCCCTCAGTTTAGGCCGGGACAGGGGGCTAGCTGGCTACAATGAGCAGTTCTTC
TRBV19	TRBD1	few	TRBJ2-7	CASSNPIGQGSYEQYF	TGTGCCAGTAGTAACCCGATCGGACAGGGTAGCTACGAGCAGTACTTC
TRBV7-9	TRBD1	.	TRBJ1-1	CASSGRQGARTEAFF	TGTGCCAGCAGCGGTCGACAGGGGGCACGGACTGAAGCTTTCTTT
TRBV15	.	.	TRBJ2-2	CATSRVGGGPTGELFF	TGTGCCACCAGCAGAGTTGGCGGAGGGCCAACCGGGGAGCTGTTTTTT
TRBV29-1	.	.	TRBJ2-3	CSVSGPLFDTQYF	TGCAGCGTTTCAGGGCCCCTGTTCGATACGCAGTATTTT
TRBV12-3/TRBV12-4	.	few	TRBJ2-2	CASRPVHPGELFF	TGTGCCAGCAGACCGGTCCATCCCGGGGAGCTGTTTTTT
TRBV12-3/TRBV12-4	.	.	TRBJ1-2	CASSFGDWTKGGYTF	TGTGCCAGCAGTTTTGGGGACTGGACGAAAGGTGGCTACACCTTC
TRBV24-1	TRBD1	few	TRBJ1-6	CATSDLPPTGVGSPLHF	TGTGCCACCAGTGACCTTCCGCCGACAGGGGTCGGGTCACCCCTCCACTTT
TRBV5-1	.	few	TRBJ1-1	CASSLRWAPNTEAFF	TGCGCCAGCAGCTTGCGTTGGGCCCCGAACACTGAAGCTTTCTTT
TRBV28	TRBD1	few	TRBJ1-3	CASRTAGTDGNTIYF	TGTGCCAGCAGAACCGCCGGGACAGACGGAAACACCATATATTTT
TRBV28	.	few	TRBJ1-5	CASSLHGNSNQPQHF	TGTGCCAGCAGCCTACACGGAAATAGCAATCAGCCCCAGCATTTT
TRBV12-3/TRBV12-4	TRBD2	many	TRBJ2-3	CASSLGGSRADTQYF	TGTGCCAGCAGTTTGGGCGGGAGTCGCGCAGATACGCAGTATTTT
TRBV19	TRBD2	.	TRBJ2-1	CASSIPGGLAGIDEQFF	TGTGCCAGTAGTATTCCCGGGGGACTAGCGGGAATAGATGAGCAGTTCTTC
TRBV6-1	.	few	TRBJ1-2	CASSTGLPTGYTF	TGTGCCAGCAGCACGGGACTCCCAACGGGCTACACCTTC
TRBV24-1	TRBD2	.	TRBJ2-2	CATSDFGTSGKARRSGELFF	TGTGCCACCAGTGATTTCGGGACTAGCGGGAAAGCTCGGCGATCCGGGGAGCTGTTTTTT
TRBV7-9	.	many	TRBJ1-6	CATDTDANNSPLHF	TGTGCCACTGATACCGACGCGAACAATTCACCCCTCCACTTT
TRBV28	.	.	TRBJ2-3	CASSFPGAQYF	TGTGCCAGCAGTTTTCCGGGTGCGCAGTATTTT
TRBV9	.	.	TRBJ2-7	CASSVGDSGNYEQYF	TGTGCCAGCAGCGTAGGAGATAGCGGAAACTACGAGCAGTACTTC
TRBV12-3/TRBV12-4	TRBD2	few	TRBJ2-7	CASSLVGASGSYEQYF	TGTGCCAGCAGTTTAGTTGGGGCTAGCGGGAGCTACGAGCAGTACTTC
TRBV7-9	TRBD1	.	TRBJ2-3	CASSLIQGAIDTQYF	TGTGCCAGCAGCTTAATCCAGGGGGCAATAGATACGCAGTATTTT
TRBV24-1	.	.	TRBJ2-7	CATSDGVNFYEQYF	TGTGCCACCAGTGACGGGGTCAACTTCTACGAGCAGTACTTC
TRBV6-5	.	.	TRBJ2-3	CASSSGGAWDTQYF	TGTGCCAGCAGTTCCGGGGGCGCATGGGATACGCAGTATTTT
TRBV12-3/TRBV12-4	.	many	TRBJ2-1	CASSLRNNEQFF	TGTGCCAGCAGTTTAAGAAACAATGAGCAGTTCTTC
TRBV12-3/TRBV12-4	TRBD1	many	TRBJ1-3	CASSHRQGRNTIYF	TGTGCCAGCAGTCACCGACAGGGCAGGAACACCATATATTTT
TRBV7-2	.	.	TRBJ2-1	CASSRLEGPQYNEQFF	TGTGCCAGCAGCAGACTAGAAGGCCCCCAATACAATGAGCAGTTCTTC
TRBV5-1	.	few	TRBJ1-2	CASSLESGLHGYTF	TGCGCCAGCAGCTTGGAATCTGGGTTACATGGCTACACCTTC
TRBV12-3/TRBV12-4	.	few	TRBJ2-2	CANSRNTGELFF	TGTGCCAACTCAAGGAACACCGGGGAGCTGTTTTTT
TRBV14	.	.	TRBJ2-1	CASSQDAGRGYNEQFF	TGTGCCAGCAGCCAAGACGCGGGGAGGGGGTACAATGAGCAGTTCTTC
TRBV29-1	.	few	TRBJ2-1	CSCRDTYSYNEQFF	TGCAGCTGCCGGGACACCTACTCCTACAATGAGCAGTTCTTC
TRBV7-9	.	many	TRBJ2-1	CASIPFEQFF	TGTGCCAGCATCCCCTTTGAGCAGTTCTTC
TRBV27	TRBD1	.	TRBJ1-2	CASSFLGQGANGYTF	TGTGCCAGCAGTTTTTTGGGACAGGGGGCAAATGGCTACACCTTC
TRBV5-1	.	few	TRBJ2-7	CASSLEIGRGYEQYF	TGCGCCAGCAGCTTGGAAATAGGCCGCGGCTACGAGCAGTACTTC
TRBV3-1	.	once	TRBJ2-1	CASSQLSGYWNEQFF	TGTGCCAGCAGCCAATTGTCGGGATACTGGAATGAGCAGTTCTTC
TRBV12-3/TRBV12-4	TRBD1	few	TRBJ1-1	CASRTQQGANTEAFF	TGTGCCAGCAGAACTCAACAGGGGGCGAACACTGAAGCTTTCTTT
TRBV28	.	.	TRBJ2-5	CASSSHNEETQYF	TGTGCCAGCAGCTCCCATAACGAAGAGACCCAGTACTTC
TRBV6-1	TRBD1	few	TRBJ2-5	CAVGDRAQETQYF	TGTGCCGTGGGGGACAGGGCACAAGAGACCCAGTACTTC
TRBV10-2	TRBD1	.	TRBJ2-2	CATRTGSTGELFF	TGCGCCACCCGGACAGGGTCCACCGGGGAGCTGTTTTTT
TRBV5-1	TRBD2	few	TRBJ2-7	CASSSGTSGRASEQYF	TGCGCCAGCAGCTCCGGGACTAGCGGTCGGGCTAGCGAGCAGTACTTC
TRBV6-1	TRBD1	.	TRBJ2-5	CASRVQGAGETQYF	TGTGCCAGCAGGGTGCAGGGGGCCGGAGAGACCCAGTACTTC
TRBV6-5	.	few	TRBJ2-5	CASSFPPFWQETQYF	TGTGCCAGCAGTTTCCCTCCCTTCTGGCAAGAGACCCAGTACTTC
TRBV10-3	.	many	TRBJ1-1	CAISMTGNRDTEAFF	TGTGCCATCAGTATGACCGGAAATCGGGACACTGAAGCTTTCTTT
TRBV10-3	TRBD1	many	TRBJ1-5	CAISPGTGNNQPQHF	TGTGCCATCAGTCCCGGGACAGGGAACAATCAGCCCCAGCATTTT
TRBV5-6	TRBD2	.	TRBJ2-1	CASSRGTSKFF	TGTGCCAGCAGCCGGGGGACTAGTAAGTTCTTC
TRBV7-9	TRBD1	few	TRBJ2-5	CASSTVQGSQETQYF	TGTGCCAGCAGCACCGTACAGGGGTCCCAAGAGACCCAGTACTTC
TRBV12-3/TRBV12-4	.	many	TRBJ1-2	CASSPAGARYGYTF	TGTGCCAGCAGCCCGGCGGGGGCGAGATATGGCTACACCTTC
TRBV28	.	few	TRBJ1-6	CASSPHRGANSPLHF	TGTGCCAGCAGTCCTCACCGGGGGGCCAATTCACCCCTCCACTTT
TRBV7-8	.	.	TRBJ2-7	CASSPFGLEAYEQYF	TGTGCCAGCAGTCCCTTTGGGCTAGAAGCCTACGAGCAGTACTTC
TRBV12-3/TRBV12-4	.	few	TRBJ2-5	CASSTRLLQETQYF	TGTGCCAGCAGTACTAGACTGCTGCAAGAGACCCAGTACTTC
TRBV11-2	TRBD2	few	TRBJ2-1	CASSLRTSGANEQFF	TGTGCCAGCAGCCTACGGACTAGCGGGGCAAATGAGCAGTTCTTC
TRBV29-1	TRBD2	.	TRBJ2-3	CSVTAGTSGKNTQYF	TGCAGCGTGACGGCCGGGACTAGCGGGAAGAATACGCAGTATTTT
TRBV7-6	TRBD2	.	TRBJ2-3	CASSLAYSGTRTDTQYF	TGTGCCAGCAGCTTAGCGTATAGCGGGACCCGCACAGATACGCAGTATTTT
TRBV12-3/TRBV12-4	.	many	TRBJ2-1	CASSLLTSYNEQFF	TGTGCCAGCAGTTTATTGACATCCTACAATGAGCAGTTCTTC
TRBV24-1	TRBD2	many	TRBJ2-1	CATSDWGSGNEQFF	TGTGCCACCAGTGATTGGGGTAGCGGGAATGAGCAGTTCTTC